These 21 T cell receptor beta chains were all obtained from the same sample, sequenced in a study of blood T cell repertoires in COVID-19. TCRdb keeps only in-frame clones here, not all; method: immunoSEQ multiplex PCR. Here the sample spans 200,000 to 300,000 clones, approximately 86% being singletons. Sequencing used peripheral blood. These receptors were taken from a man older than 75 with acute or convalescent COVID-19.

J is TRBJ1-6 and V is TRBV28; 9 nucleotides match TRBD1. CDR1 and CDR2 from the germline V gene are MDHEN and SYDVKM. The CDR3 spans 12 residues. Unmatched junction bases numbered 2, after V lost 9 bases and J lost 8 bases. DNA of the CDR3: TGTGCCAGTAGGACAGGGGATTCACCCCTCCACTTT. Its protein product is CASRTGDSPLHF.

The chain carries TRBV19 and TRBJ2-5; perhaps TRBD2 as D (5 bases). Trimming removed 5 bases from V and 7 bases from J, with 14 bases in between. Germline V gene lookup returns CDR1 LNHDA and CDR2 SQIVND (reference sequence). The CDR3 has 13 residues. This chain's CDR3 is CASSSGRRGTQYF. The CDR3 DNA is TGTGCCAGTAGTTCCGGAAGACGGGGGACCCAGTACTTC. The full variable domain, with the rest looked up from reference TRBV19 and TRBJ2-5, is DGGITQSPKYLFRKEGQNVTLSCEQNLNHDAMYWYRQDPGQGLRLIYYSQIVNDFQKGDIAEGYSVSREKKESFPLTVTSAQKNPTAFYLCASSSGRRGTQYFGPGTRLLVL.

The chain couples TRBV4-2 to TRBJ2-3; 9 bases are shared with TRBD2. The V segment lost 1 base and the J segment 2 bases; nucleotides outside the gene matches: 7. Looked up from germline, CDR1 is LGHNA and CDR2 is YNFKEQ. There are 17 residues in the CDR3. The CDR3 region is CASSQGVQRGATDTQYF. As DNA, the CDR3 is TGTGCCAGCAGCCAAGGTGTACAGCGGGGGGCCACAGATACGCAGTATTTT.

The CDR3 loop reads CSVRTGREKLFF. In DNA, the CDR3 is TGCAGCGTTCGGACAGGGAGGGAAAAACTGTTTTTT. The V gene is TRBV29-1, the J gene TRBJ1-4; 8 bases map to TRBD1. V shed 5 bases and J 8 bases; nucleotides not matched to a gene: 4. Germline CDR1 SQVTM, CDR2 ANQGSEA. This CDR3 spans 12 amino acids.

The chain combines TRBV27 with TRBJ2-1, with D perhaps TRBD1 (6 bases). Germline lookup yields CDR1 MNHEY and CDR2 SMNVEV (reference sequence). Trimming removed 5 bases at V and 4 bases at J, with 21 bases between. The CDR3 loop spans 17 amino acids. CDR3 sequence (DNA): TGTGCCAGCAGTCTAACAGGGATGGGAGTCTCTTACAATGAGCAGTTCTTC. It encodes CASSLTGMGVSYNEQFF.

The V call is TRBV3-1 (or the pseudogene TRBV3-2), the J call TRBJ2-1; D is ambiguous. Per the germline V gene, CDR1 is LGHDT and CDR2 is YNNKEL (reference sequence). V lost 5 bases and J 10 bases, leaving 15 bases between the germline ends. This CDR3 comprises 13 residues. The CDR3 here is CASSSPIRTEQFF. The CDR3 nucleotides read TGTGCCAGCAGCTCACCCATCAGAACGGAGCAGTTCTTC.

There are a few counts of this clone. V gene TRBV6-5 combines with J gene TRBJ1-3; D remains ambiguous. Trimming pared 8 bases from V and 0 bases from J, leaving 5 bases between. Germline V gene lookup returns CDR1 MNHEY and CDR2 SVGAGI. This CDR3 has 12 residues. CDR3 residues: CASHSSGNTIYF. In DNA form, the CDR3 reads TGTGCCAGCCACAGCTCTGGAAACACCATATATTTT.

CDR3: CASKLAGGYEQYF. CDR3 bases: TGTGCCAGCAAACTAGCGGGAGGGTACGAGCAGTACTTC. This chain uses TRBV6-5 with TRBJ2-7, with 13 positions matching TRBD2. CDR3 size: 13 residues. J lost 4 bases, V lost 7 bases, and 1 base had no gene match. Germline CDR1 reads MNHEY; CDR2 reads SVGAGI.

A few counts support this clone. The J gene is TRBJ1-1, the V gene TRBV14, with 7 nucleotides matching TRBD1. Trimming removed 0 bases from V and 9 bases from J; junction bases left unmatched: 4. Germline-derived CDR1 and CDR2 are SGHDN and FVKESK. The CDR3 has 13 amino acids. The chain's CDR3 is CASSQEQGRQAFF. As DNA, the CDR3 is TGTGCCAGCAGCCAAGAACAGGGGCGTCAAGCTTTCTTT.

The chain uses TRBV7-2 and TRBJ1-5; TRBD1 agrees at 9 bases. Germline V gene data show CDR1 as SGHTA and CDR2 as FQGNSA. After removal of 5 bases from V and 9 bases from J, the junction contained 11 bases not matched to a gene. The CDR3 covers 15 residues. CDR3 DNA: TGTGCCAGCAGCCGGGGGGGACAGGGCTCCTTGCCCCAGCATTTT. This sequence encodes CASSRGGQGSLPQHF.

The CDR3 loop reads CATSRVTATNEKLFF. In DNA form, the CDR3 reads TGTGCCACCAGCAGAGTGACAGCAACTAATGAAAAACTGTTTTTT. The chain uses TRBV15 and TRBJ1-4, with D possibly being TRBD1 (5 bases). V was clipped by 1 base and J by 0 bases, with 6 bases between them. The CDR3 is made up of 15 amino acids. Germline-derived CDR1 and CDR2 are LNHNV and YYDKDF (reference sequence).

J is TRBJ1-6 and V is TRBV4-2, with 9 bases that match TRBD1. With 0 bases clipped from V and 7 bases from J, the junction kept 4 bases outside the gene matches. The germline V gene has CDR1 LGHNA and CDR2 YNFKEQ. The CDR3 contains 16 residues. CDR3 nucleotide sequence: TGTGCCAGCAGCCAAGAACAGGGGGCTCAGAATTCACCCCTCCACTTT. It specifies CASSQEQGAQNSPLHF.

The chain carries TRBV27 and TRBJ2-3; 7 positions agree with TRBD2. The trim removed 8 bases at V and 2 bases at J, leaving 13 bases unmatched. Germline CDR1 is MNHEY and CDR2 is SMNVEV (reference sequence). The CDR3 spans 16 residues. Written as DNA, the CDR3 is TGTGCCAGCGGGACTACACCGCCCCCTGACACAGATACGCAGTATTTT. Protein sequence: CASGTTPPPDTDTQYF.

This clone has more than one count but fewer than ten. The chain links TRBV6-5 to TRBJ2-7; 9 positions match TRBD1. Germline values: CDR1 MNHEY, CDR2 SVGAGI. The CDR3 has 16 residues. The ends lost 2 bases at V and 5 bases at J; junction bases unmatched: 10. The CDR3 DNA reads as TGTGCCAGCAGTTACCGGTTTGGGACAGGGAGCAACGAGCAGTACTTC. Residues: CASSYRFGTGSNEQYF.

The chain combines TRBV4-3 with TRBJ1-2; 8 nucleotides agree with TRBD1. After removal of 3 bases from V and 5 bases from J, the junction contained 11 bases not matched to a gene. The CDR3 has 16 residues. Germline assignment: CDR1 LGHNA and CDR2 YSLEER. CDR3 DNA sequence: TGCGCCAGCAGCCAGGAACCCCAGGGGGCGAGGTATGGCTACACCTTC. Translation: CASSQEPQGARYGYTF.

The chain combines TRBV7-3 with TRBJ2-5; a weak D match, TRBD2 (6 bases). The CDR3 runs 14 residues. The V and J ends lost 4 bases and 5 bases respectively, with 14 bases between them. The germline V gene encodes CDR1 SGHTA and CDR2 FQGTGA. CDR3 nucleotide sequence: TGTGCCAGCAGCTGGGGGGTCGGAGGGGAGACCCAGTACTTC. It encodes CASSWGVGGETQYF.

The count of this clone is one. The genes are TRBV6-6 and TRBJ2-5; the match to TRBD1 covers 8 bases. This CDR3 has 15 residues. V shed 2 bases and J 5 bases; nucleotides not matched to a gene: 7. Germline assignment: CDR1 MNHNY and CDR2 SVGAGI (reference sequence). The CDR3 protein is CASSYRRTGLETQYF. The CDR3 DNA sequence: TGTGCCAGCAGTTACCGTAGGACAGGGCTGGAGACCCAGTACTTC.

The chain links TRBV5-1 to TRBJ2-3, with D possibly TRBD1 on 5 matching bases. Germline loops: CDR1 SGHRS, CDR2 YFSETQ. CDR3 size: 16 residues. Trimming pared 0 bases from V and 3 bases from J, leaving 14 bases between. The CDR3 DNA follows: TGCGCCAGCAGCTTGGCCCAGCAAGGGGAAACAGATACGCAGTATTTT. Amino acids: CASSLAQQGETDTQYF.

This chain joins TRBV27 and TRBJ1-6; D is ambiguous. The CDR3 has 15 amino acids. Germline V CDR1 and CDR2: MNHEY, SMNVEV (reference sequence). V lost 5 bases and J lost 6, with 14 bases in between. The CDR3 spells CASSLLEPGNSPLHF. The CDR3 DNA sequence: TGTGCCAGCAGTCTCCTCGAGCCTGGTAATTCACCCCTCCACTTT.

This clone was seen just once. This sample also contains other DNA sequences that code for the same CDR3. The V call is TRBV9, the J call TRBJ1-1; 7 bases are shared with TRBD1. The CDR3 extends over 14 amino acids. Germline assignment: CDR1 SGDLS and CDR2 YYNGEE. The junction had 4 bases not matched to a gene; V was cut back by 3 bases and J by 2 bases. The CDR3 DNA follows: TGTGCCAGCAGCGCCGGGACAGTCAACACTGAAGCTTTCTTT. Its translation: CASSAGTVNTEAFF. The full variable domain, with the rest looked up from reference TRBV9 and TRBJ1-1, is DSGVTQTPKHLITATGQRVTLRCSPRSGDLSVYWYQQSLDQGLQFLIQYYNGEERAKGNILERFSAQQFPDLHSELNLSSLELGDSALYFCASSAGTVNTEAFFGQGTRLTVV.

The chain links TRBV6-5 to TRBJ2-5, with D perhaps TRBD1 (6 bases). The CDR3 sequence is 13 residues long. Germline loops: CDR1 MNHEY, CDR2 SVGAGI. Deletions cut 2 bases from V and 4 bases from J, with 8 bases between. The CDR3 DNA reads TGTGCCAGCAGTTACCAGGGGTCAGAGACCCAGTACTTC. It codes for CASSYQGSETQYF.